The 26 T cell receptor beta chains given below trace back to one sample, sequenced in a study of blood T cell repertoires in COVID-19 (dated by TCRdb to between 2020 and 2021). The library was made by the immunoSEQ multiplex PCR assay. Not all clones reach the TCRdb copy of this immuneACCESS table, which keeps in-frame sequences only. Checked studies attribute under half of the gap to unresolved V genes and leave the rest unexplained. In this sample the table shows approximately 200,000 clones, around nine tenths of which occur a single time. Approximately 6.2% of the sample comes from the top ten. The specimen sequenced was peripheral blood. The receptors here all came from a man in his sixties who had recovered from COVID-19.

This rearrangement joins TRBV18 to TRBJ2-7, with D possibly TRBD2 on 6 matching bases. The V and J ends lost 3 bases and 3 bases respectively, with 15 bases between them. There are 15 residues in the CDR3. The germline V gene has CDR1 KGHSH and CDR2 LQKENI. The DNA for the CDR3 is TGTGCCAGCTCACCCAACGGGGGTCTAAACTACGAGCAGTACTTC. This translates into CASSPNGGLNYEQYF.

The rearrangement uses TRBV6-5 and TRBJ2-2; D may be TRBD1 (6 bases). V dropped 8 bases and J dropped 1 base, with 11 bases sitting between them. The germline gives CDR1 MNHEY, CDR2 SVGAGI. The CDR3 is 14 amino acids. CDR3 sequence reads: CASETGQNTGELFF. As DNA, the CDR3 is TGTGCCAGCGAGACGGGACAGAACACCGGGGAGCTGTTTTTT.

The rearrangement uses TRBV5-1 and TRBJ2-1; D may be TRBD2 (6 bases). Trimming cost V 5 bases and J 2 bases, with 17 bases left between them. The CDR3 loop spans 16 amino acids. Germline CDR1 SGHRS, CDR2 YFSETQ. CDR3 residues: CASSDGRGLTYNEQFF. The CDR3, as DNA: TGCGCCAGCAGTGACGGGCGGGGCCTTACCTACAATGAGCAGTTCTTC.

The V call is TRBV30, the J call TRBJ2-6; D ambiguous. The CDR3 consists of 15 residues. V was trimmed by 0 bases and J by 0 bases, leaving 6 bases between them. Germline V CDR1 and CDR2: GTSNPN, SVGIG (reference sequence). The CDR3 sequence is CAWSVAASGANVLTF. The CDR3 bases are TGTGCCTGGAGTGTAGCCGCCTCTGGGGCCAACGTCCTGACTTTC.

This chain connects TRBV10-3 to TRBJ2-1; D is possibly TRBD2 (5 bases). Germline V CDR1 and CDR2: ENHRY, SYGVKD. The CDR3 length is 16 residues. The V gene lost 0 bases and the J gene lost 8 bases, with 17 bases spanning the gap. The CDR3 DNA reads TGTGCCATCAGTGAGTCGACACGGGGTAATAAAGATGAGCAGTTCTTC. Residues: CAISESTRGNKDEQFF.

The J gene is TRBJ1-2, the V gene TRBV18; D is undetermined. This CDR3 has 13 residues. Germline values: CDR1 KGHSH, CDR2 LQKENI. V was shortened by 4 bases and J by 8 bases, with 14 bases between the two germline ends. CDR3 loop: CASSLDGDVGYTF. The CDR3 nucleotides are TGTGCCAGCTCACTGGACGGGGATGTGGGCTACACCTTC.

The chain is built from TRBV5-1 and TRBJ2-7; D possibly corresponds to TRBD1 (6 bases). Germline CDR1 SGHRS, CDR2 YFSETQ. This CDR3 has 15 residues. The germline V and J ends were trimmed by 1 base and 0 bases, with 11 bases remaining between them. CDR3 loop: CASSLRQAVSYEQYF. The CDR3 coding sequence is TGCGCCAGCAGCTTGAGACAGGCAGTCTCCTACGAGCAGTACTTC.

The chain combines TRBV9 with TRBJ1-4; tentatively, D is TRBD1 (5 bases). CDR3 length: 16 residues. The germline V and J ends were trimmed by 0 bases and 1 base, with 10 bases remaining between them. CDR1 and CDR2 (germline): SGDLS, YYNGEE. The CDR3 loop is CASSVAAGKTNEKLFF. DNA for the CDR3: TGTGCCAGCAGCGTAGCCGCAGGGAAAACTAATGAAAAACTGTTTTTT.

This clone was counted a few times. The chain links TRBV7-2 to TRBJ1-2; 7 bases align to TRBD1. The CDR3 runs 14 residues. The V segment lost 3 bases and the J segment 4 bases; nucleotides outside the gene matches: 5. Germline CDR1 SGHTA, CDR2 FQGNSA. This CDR3 reads CASSFGTAFYGYTF. The CDR3, as DNA: TGTGCCAGCAGCTTTGGGACAGCGTTCTATGGCTACACCTTC.

The rearrangement joins TRBV29-1 to TRBJ2-3, with TRBD2 matching over 9 bases. CDR1 and CDR2 (germline): SQVTM, ANQGSEA. The CDR3 runs 15 residues. J was trimmed by 1 base and V by 2 bases; bases with no gene match: 4. CDR3 sequence reads: CSVEFLAGRTDTQYF. CDR3 coding DNA: TGCAGCGTTGAATTTCTAGCGGGACGCACAGATACGCAGTATTTT.

The chain combines TRBV10-1 with TRBJ2-5; 9 nucleotides align to TRBD1. In germline, CDR1 is WNHNN, CDR2 SYGVQD (reference sequence). V lost 3 bases to trimming and J lost 1 base; unmatched junction nucleotides: 12. This CDR3 region has 18 residues. The CDR3 here is CASSDQGPGQGVQETQYF. In DNA, the CDR3 is TGCGCCAGCAGTGACCAGGGACCGGGACAGGGAGTCCAAGAGACCCAGTACTTC.

J is TRBJ1-1 and V is TRBV4-1, with D perhaps TRBD1 (6 bases). The length of the CDR3 is 18 residues. Germline values: CDR1 MGHRA, CDR2 YSYEKL. V lost 1 base to trimming and J lost 7 bases, with 25 bases between them. CDR3 region: CASSQARGGEVSAGEAFF. The CDR3 DNA follows: TGCGCCAGCAGCCAAGCACGGGGGGGCGAGGTTAGCGCTGGTGAAGCTTTCTTT.

The chain couples TRBV5-5 to TRBJ1-1, with a possible D match to TRBD1 (5 bases). Germline V gene lookup returns CDR1 SGHKS and CDR2 YYEKEE (reference sequence). The CDR3 has 18 residues. V lost 0 bases and J 0 bases, leaving 18 bases between the germline ends. The CDR3: CASSLAPSGGTVNTEAFF. CDR3 in DNA: TGTGCCAGCAGCTTGGCGCCCTCCGGAGGGACGGTGAACACTGAAGCTTTCTTT.

The chain recombines TRBV9 with TRBJ1-4, with 8 bases that match TRBD1. J gave up 3 bases and V 0 bases, and 4 bases lay outside the gene matches. Germline V gene lookup returns CDR1 SGDLS and CDR2 YYNGEE. The CDR3 spans 16 residues. Here the CDR3 reads CASSVGQGAANEKLFF. As DNA, the CDR3 is TGTGCCAGCAGCGTAGGCCAGGGGGCAGCTAATGAAAAACTGTTTTTT.

The chain recombines TRBV21-1 with TRBJ1-3. TRBV21-1 is a pseudogene segment. There are 14 residues in the CDR3. Here the CDR3 DNA reads TGTGCCAGCAGCAAAGCTAGAAAGGGAAACACCATATATTTT. Translation gives CASSKARKGNTIYF.

This clone was observed a single time. The V and J genes are TRBV3-1 (or the pseudogene TRBV3-2) and TRBJ2-5; 15 bases fit TRBD2. The ends lost 4 bases at V and 5 bases at J; junction bases unmatched: 8. The CDR3 loop spans 17 amino acids. Germline V gene sequence: CDR1 LGHDT, CDR2 YNNKEL (reference sequence). CDR3 loop: CASSLRTSGRGEETQYF. CDR3 sequence (DNA): TGTGCCAGCAGCCTTAGGACTAGCGGGAGGGGGGAGGAGACCCAGTACTTC.

The chain joins TRBV6-5 to TRBJ2-1; 7 positions match TRBD2. CDR1 is MNHEY and CDR2 is SVGAGI in the germline V gene. The CDR3 covers 15 residues. Trimming cost V 7 bases and J 3 bases; bases outside gene matches: 9. CDR3 sequence reads: CASNGGSGLYNEQFF. The CDR3 DNA is TGTGCCAGCAACGGGGGGAGCGGGCTCTACAATGAGCAGTTCTTC.

This clone turned up a few times. V is TRBV18 and J is TRBJ1-3; D is ambiguous. V gave up 3 bases and J gave up 0 bases, with 6 bases separating them. Germline CDR1 is KGHSH and CDR2 is LQKENI. The CDR3 has 14 residues. The CDR3: CASSPALSGNTIYF. The CDR3 coding sequence is TGTGCCAGCTCACCGGCCCTCTCTGGAAACACCATATATTTT.

V and J are TRBV5-4 and TRBJ2-7, with a possible D match to TRBD1 (5 bases). The germline gives CDR1 SGHNT, CDR2 YYREEE (reference sequence). Trimming removed 0 bases from V and 10 bases from J, with 14 bases in between. This CDR3 comprises 13 residues. The CDR3 loop is CASSLALQGSQYF. In DNA, the CDR3 is TGTGCCAGCAGCTTGGCCCTGCAGGGCTCTCAGTACTTC.

This rearrangement joins TRBV5-4 to TRBJ2-5; the match to TRBD1 covers 7 bases. Looked up from germline, CDR1 is SGHNT and CDR2 is YYREEE (reference sequence). V shed 2 bases, J shed 2 bases, and the junction held 6 bases outside the gene matches. This CDR3 is built from 15 residues. The CDR3 sequence is CASSFRQGAQETQYF. CDR3 coding DNA: TGTGCCAGCAGCTTTAGACAGGGAGCGCAAGAGACCCAGTACTTC.

This chain connects TRBV3-1 (or the pseudogene TRBV3-2) to TRBJ2-1, with D perhaps TRBD2 (5 bases). The V gene lost 1 base and the J gene lost 14 bases, with 12 bases spanning the gap. This CDR3 contains 12 residues. The germline gives CDR1 LGHDT, CDR2 YNNKEL (reference sequence). CDR3 residues: CASSQGPGSEFF. The CDR3 region has the DNA TGTGCCAGCAGCCAAGGCCCGGGGAGCGAGTTCTTC.

This clone was seen just once. The gene calls are TRBV7-7 and TRBJ2-1; 13 bases are shared with TRBD2. With V trimmed by 5 bases and J by 0 bases, 10 bases remained unmatched. The CDR3 runs 19 residues. The germline V gene has CDR1 SSHAT and CDR2 FNYEAQ (reference sequence). The CDR3 DNA is TGTGCCAGCAGCCCGAGACTAGCGGGGGGACGAAGCTCCTACAATGAGCAGTTCTTC. Amino acid sequence: CASSPRLAGGRSSYNEQFF. The full variable domain, with the rest looked up from reference TRBV7-7 and TRBJ2-1, is GAGVSQSPRYKVTKRGQDVTLRCDPISSHATLYWYQQALGQGPEFLTYFNYEAQPDKSGLPSDRFSAERPEGSISTLTIQRTEQRDSAMYRCASSPRLAGGRSSYNEQFFGPGTRLTVL.

This chain links TRBV27 with TRBJ2-3; TRBD2 aligns across 9 bases. The CDR3 consists of 17 residues. Germline V lookup: CDR1 MNHEY, CDR2 SMNVEV (reference sequence). V dropped 1 base and J dropped 0; count of bases not matched to a gene: 5. CDR3 sequence reads: CASSLFSGSRSTDTQYF. In DNA, the CDR3 is TGTGCCAGCAGTTTATTTAGCGGGAGCCGTAGCACAGATACGCAGTATTTT.

In nucleotides, the CDR3 is TGTGCCAGCAGCAAACGGGTCTCCCGGCCTGGGGCCAACGTCCTGACTTTC. This sequence encodes CASSKRVSRPGANVLTF. The chain carries TRBV7-3 and TRBJ2-6; D is undetermined. Germline lookup yields CDR1 SGHTA and CDR2 FQGTGA. CDR3 length: 17 amino acids. V was trimmed by 5 bases and J by 2 bases, leaving 16 bases between them.

This chain uses TRBV5-4 with TRBJ2-3; 8 bases line up with TRBD1. CDR3 size: 16 residues. Germline V gives CDR1 SGHNT, CDR2 YYREEE (reference sequence). The ends lost 4 bases at V and 0 bases at J; junction bases unmatched: 7. CDR3 DNA sequence: TGTGCCAGCAGCCGAGGACAGGGACGTAGCACAGATACGCAGTATTTT. Protein: CASSRGQGRSTDTQYF.

V gene TRBV19 combines with J gene TRBJ1-1; 7 nucleotides match TRBD1. Germline lookup yields CDR1 LNHDA and CDR2 SQIVND (reference sequence). The CDR3 totals 14 residues. Unmatched junction bases numbered 4, after V lost 6 bases and J lost 0 bases. For the CDR3, the DNA is TGTGCCAGTAGCCGGACAGGCTTGAACACTGAAGCTTTCTTT. Its translation is CASSRTGLNTEAFF.